Detailed here is one T cell receptor beta chain. Enrolled through a virtual design, the participants were between roughly 18 and 89 years of age and came from 24 US areas. Losses at the gene ends were 1 base for V and 4 bases for J; bases not matched to a gene: 10. The CDR3 runs 18 residues. Germline V CDR1 and CDR2: KGHSH, LQKENI. This record belongs to a study of blood T cell repertoires in COVID-19. Study context: PBMCs, B-cell-depleted T cells, or T cells provided the cDNA or gDNA that made up the material.

Original processing notes: By means of reference gene primer amplification, nucleated cell counts were estimated. Using immunoSEQ multiplex PCR, the repertoire was profiled, and TCRdb retains in-frame clones only, with some absent. Clonal size and the V and J genes are those of that table, whereas D and trimming came from the DNA. The sample lists about 200,000 clones; 75% to 90% were seen once. The V call is TRBV18, the J call TRBJ2-3; TRBD2 agrees at 11 bases. Sequenced sample: PBMCs or T cells enriched from blood (not recorded which). This TCR was sampled from a man younger than 45 who had recovered from COVID-19. CDR3 nucleotides: TGTGCCAGCTCACCACAGGCGGTTAGCGGGAGGGCAGCAGATACGCAGTATTTT. Its protein product is CASSPQAVSGRAADTQYF.